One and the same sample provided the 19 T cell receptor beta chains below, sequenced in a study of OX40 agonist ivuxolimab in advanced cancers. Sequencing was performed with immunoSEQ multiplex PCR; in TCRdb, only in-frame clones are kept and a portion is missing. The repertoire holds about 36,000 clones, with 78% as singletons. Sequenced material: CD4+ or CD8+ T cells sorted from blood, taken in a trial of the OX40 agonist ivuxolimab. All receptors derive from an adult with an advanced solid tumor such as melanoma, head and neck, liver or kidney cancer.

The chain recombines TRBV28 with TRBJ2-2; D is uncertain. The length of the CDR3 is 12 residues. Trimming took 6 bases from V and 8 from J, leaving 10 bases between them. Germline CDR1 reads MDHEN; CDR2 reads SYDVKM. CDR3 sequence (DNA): TGTGCCAGCAGGCCCCGGTGGGGGGAGCTGTTTTTT. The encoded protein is CASRPRWGELFF. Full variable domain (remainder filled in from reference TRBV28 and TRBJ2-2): DVKVTQSSRYLVKRTGEKVFLECVQDMDHENMFWYRQDPGLGLRLIYFSYDVKMKEKGDIPEGYSVSREKKERFSLILESASTNQTSMYLCASRPRWGELFFGEGSRLTVL.

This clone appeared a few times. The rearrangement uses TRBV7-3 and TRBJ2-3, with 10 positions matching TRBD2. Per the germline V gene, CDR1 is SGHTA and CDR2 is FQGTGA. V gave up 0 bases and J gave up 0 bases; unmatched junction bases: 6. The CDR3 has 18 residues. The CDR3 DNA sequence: TGTGCCAGCAGCTTAACTCGCGCGACTAGCGGGAGCACAGATACGCAGTATTTT. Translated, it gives CASSLTRATSGSTDTQYF.

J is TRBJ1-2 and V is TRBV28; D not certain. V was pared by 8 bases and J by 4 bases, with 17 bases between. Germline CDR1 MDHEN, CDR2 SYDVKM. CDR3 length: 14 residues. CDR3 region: CASSFPVRTYGYTF. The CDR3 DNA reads TGTGCCAGCTCGTTCCCAGTCCGCACCTATGGCTACACCTTC.

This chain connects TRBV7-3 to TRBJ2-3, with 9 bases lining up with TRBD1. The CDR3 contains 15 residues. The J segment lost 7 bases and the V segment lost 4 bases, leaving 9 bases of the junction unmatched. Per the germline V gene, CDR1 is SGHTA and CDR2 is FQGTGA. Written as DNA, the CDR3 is TGTGCCAGCAGCTACCTAGGGACAGGGTTAAATACGCAGTATTTT. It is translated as CASSYLGTGLNTQYF. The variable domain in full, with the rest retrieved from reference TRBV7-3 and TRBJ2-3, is GAGVSQTPSNKVTEKGKYVELRCDPISGHTALYWYRQSLGQGPEFLIYFQGTGAADDSGLPNDRFFAVRPEGSVSTLKIQRTERGDSAVYLCASSYLGTGLNTQYFGPGTRLTVL.

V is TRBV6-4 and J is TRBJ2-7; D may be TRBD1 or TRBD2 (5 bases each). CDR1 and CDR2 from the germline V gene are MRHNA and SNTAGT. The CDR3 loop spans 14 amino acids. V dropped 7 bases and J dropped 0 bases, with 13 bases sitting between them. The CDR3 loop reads CASKKNGASYEQYF. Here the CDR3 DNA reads TGTGCCAGCAAAAAAAACGGGGCCTCCTACGAGCAGTACTTC.

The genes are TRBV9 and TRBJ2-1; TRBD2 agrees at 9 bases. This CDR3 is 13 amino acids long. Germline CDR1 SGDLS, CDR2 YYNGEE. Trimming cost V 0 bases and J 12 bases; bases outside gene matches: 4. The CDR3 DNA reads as TGTGCCAGCAGCGTAGTGGTAGCGGGGGCGCAGTTCTTC. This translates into CASSVVVAGAQFF.

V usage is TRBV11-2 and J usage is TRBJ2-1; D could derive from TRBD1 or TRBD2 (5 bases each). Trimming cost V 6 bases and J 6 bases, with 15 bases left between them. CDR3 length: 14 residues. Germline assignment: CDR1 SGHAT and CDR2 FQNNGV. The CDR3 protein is CASSHSLGVNEQFF. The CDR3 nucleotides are TGTGCCAGCAGTCATTCATTGGGGGTCAATGAGCAGTTCTTC.

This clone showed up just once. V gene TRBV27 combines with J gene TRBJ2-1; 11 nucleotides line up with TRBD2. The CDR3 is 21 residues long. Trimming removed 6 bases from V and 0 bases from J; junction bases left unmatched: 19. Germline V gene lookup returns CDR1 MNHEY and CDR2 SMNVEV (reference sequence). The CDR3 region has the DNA TGTGCCAGCAGGACAGGCCAAATGCTAGCGGGGGGACGCAGCTCCTACAATGAGCAGTTCTTC. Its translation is CASRTGQMLAGGRSSYNEQFF.

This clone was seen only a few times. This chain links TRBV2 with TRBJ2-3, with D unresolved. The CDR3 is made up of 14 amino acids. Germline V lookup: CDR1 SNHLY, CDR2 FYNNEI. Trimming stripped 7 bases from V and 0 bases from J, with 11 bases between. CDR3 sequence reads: CASKVAASTDTQYF. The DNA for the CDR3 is TGTGCCAGCAAGGTCGCTGCTAGCACAGATACGCAGTATTTT.

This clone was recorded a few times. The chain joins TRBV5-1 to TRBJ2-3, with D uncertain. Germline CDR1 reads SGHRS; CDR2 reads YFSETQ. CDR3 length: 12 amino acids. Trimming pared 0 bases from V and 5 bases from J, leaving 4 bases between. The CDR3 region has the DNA TGCGCCAGCAGCTTGGATAGAGATACGCAGTATTTT. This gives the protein CASSLDRDTQYF.

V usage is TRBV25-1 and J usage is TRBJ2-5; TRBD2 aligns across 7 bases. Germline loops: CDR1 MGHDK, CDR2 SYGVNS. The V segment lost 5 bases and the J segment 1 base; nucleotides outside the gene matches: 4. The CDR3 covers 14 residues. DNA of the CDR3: TGTGCCAGCAGTCGCGGGGGAGCCCAAGAGACCCAGTACTTC. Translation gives CASSRGGAQETQYF.

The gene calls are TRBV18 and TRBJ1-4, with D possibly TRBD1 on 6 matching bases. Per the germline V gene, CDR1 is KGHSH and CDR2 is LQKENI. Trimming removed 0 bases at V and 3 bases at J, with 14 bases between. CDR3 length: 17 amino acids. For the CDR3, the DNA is TGTGCCAGCTCACCACCGAACAGGGAGGGACCTAATGAAAAACTGTTTTTT. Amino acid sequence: CASSPPNREGPNEKLFF.

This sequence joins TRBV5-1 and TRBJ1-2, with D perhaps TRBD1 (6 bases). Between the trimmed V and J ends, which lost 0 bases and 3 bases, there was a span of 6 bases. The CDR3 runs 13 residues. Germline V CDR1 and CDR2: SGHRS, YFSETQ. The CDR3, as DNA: TGCGCCAGCAGCTTGGAGGGGGACTATGGCTACACCTTC. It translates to CASSLEGDYGYTF.

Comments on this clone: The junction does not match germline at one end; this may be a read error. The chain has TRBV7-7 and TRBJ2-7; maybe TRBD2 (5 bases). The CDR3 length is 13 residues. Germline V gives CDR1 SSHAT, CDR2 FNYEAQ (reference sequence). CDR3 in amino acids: CASSLRESYEQYF. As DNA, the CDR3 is TGTGCTAGCAGCTTAAGGGAGTCCTACGAGCAGTACTTC.

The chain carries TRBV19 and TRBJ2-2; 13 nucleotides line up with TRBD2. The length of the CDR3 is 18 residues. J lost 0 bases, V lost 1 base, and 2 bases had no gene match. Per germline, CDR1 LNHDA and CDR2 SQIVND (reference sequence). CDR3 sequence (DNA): TGTGCCAGTAGTATAGGGACTAGCGGGAGAGCGAACACCGGGGAGCTGTTTTTT. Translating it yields CASSIGTSGRANTGELFF.

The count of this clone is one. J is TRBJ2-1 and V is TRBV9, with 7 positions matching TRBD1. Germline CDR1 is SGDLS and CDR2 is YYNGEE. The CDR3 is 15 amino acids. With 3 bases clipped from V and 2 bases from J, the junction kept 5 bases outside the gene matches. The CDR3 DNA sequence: TGTGCCAGCAGCGGGGCACAGGGGCCCTACAATGAGCAGTTCTTC. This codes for CASSGAQGPYNEQFF.

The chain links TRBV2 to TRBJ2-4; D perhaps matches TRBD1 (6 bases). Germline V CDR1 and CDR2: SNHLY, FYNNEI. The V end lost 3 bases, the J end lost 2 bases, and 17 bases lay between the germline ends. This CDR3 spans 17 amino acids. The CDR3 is CASSEETGFLSKNIQYF. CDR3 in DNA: TGTGCCAGCAGTGAGGAGACAGGCTTCTTATCCAAAAACATTCAGTACTTC.

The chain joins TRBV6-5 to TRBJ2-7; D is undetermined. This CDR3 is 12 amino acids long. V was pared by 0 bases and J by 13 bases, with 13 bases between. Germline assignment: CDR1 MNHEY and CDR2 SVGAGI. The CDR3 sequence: CASSYSRGPNYF. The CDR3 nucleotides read TGTGCCAGCAGTTACTCGAGAGGTCCCAACTACTTC.

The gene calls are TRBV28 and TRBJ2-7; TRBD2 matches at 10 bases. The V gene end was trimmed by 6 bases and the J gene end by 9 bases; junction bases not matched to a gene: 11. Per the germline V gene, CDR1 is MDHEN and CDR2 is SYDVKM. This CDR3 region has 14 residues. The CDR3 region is CASSRLAGRRRQYF. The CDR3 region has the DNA TGTGCCAGCAGCCGACTAGCGGGTCGACGGAGGCAGTACTTC.